These T cell receptor beta chains were read from a single sample in a study of T cells in pancreatic ductal adenocarcinoma. Repertoires were generated with immunoSEQ multiplex PCR, while TCRdb's copy carries only in-frame clones and drops some. Counted here are 30,000 or so clones, just over 90% occurring once; the ten biggest clones make up about 2%. The sample taken for sequencing was PBMCs. Source of these receptors: a human donor with pancreatic ductal adenocarcinoma. Both conserved end residues are part of each CDR3. The order of the fields is D gene, clone size, V gene, J gene, CDR3 protein, CDR3 DNA. The D gene is left open where the match is weak. Clone size, where shown, is once, few, many, or a class for clones that have expanded.

D: -; size: -; V: TRBV25-1; J: TRBJ2-5; CDR3: CASSESKGTETQYF; DNA: TGTGCCAGCAGTGAATCCAAGGGCACCGAGACCCAGTACTTC
D: TRBD1; size: -; V: TRBV27; J: TRBJ2-7; CDR3: CASSTYRGAKESEQYF; DNA: TGTGCCAGCAGCACGTACAGGGGCGCTAAGGAAAGCGAGCAGTACTTC
D: -; size: -; V: TRBV7-9; J: TRBJ1-3; CDR3: CASSLQGGSGNTIYF; DNA: TGTGCCAGCAGCTTGCAGGGTGGCTCTGGAAACACCATATATTTT
D: TRBD1; size: -; V: TRBV28; J: TRBJ1-3; CDR3: CASSPQGLLNTIYF; DNA: TGTGCCAGCAGTCCACAGGGGTTATTGAACACCATATATTTT
D: -; size: -; V: TRBV5-1; J: TRBJ2-6; CDR3: CASSETVSGANVLTF; DNA: TGCGCCAGCAGCGAGACAGTATCTGGGGCCAACGTCCTGACTTTC
D: -; size: -; V: TRBV7-2; J: TRBJ1-2; CDR3: CASSPPGTGLIGYTF; DNA: TGTGCCAGCAGCCCTCCTGGAACGGGCCTCATTGGCTACACCTTC
D: TRBD1; size: -; V: TRBV4-2; J: TRBJ2-7; CDR3: CASSQDPSDRLGEQYF; DNA: TGTGCCAGCAGCCAAGATCCCTCGGACAGGCTCGGCGAGCAGTACTTC
D: -; size: few; V: TRBV6-4; J: TRBJ2-1; CDR3: CASSYSGTGSNNEQFF; DNA: TGTGCCAGCAGCTATAGCGGGACAGGGTCTAACAATGAGCAGTTCTTC
D: TRBD2; size: once; V: TRBV5-4; J: TRBJ2-5; CDR3: CASSLRREQETQYF; DNA: TGTGCCAGCAGCTTGCGGCGGGAGCAAGAGACCCAGTACTTC
D: -; size: -; V: TRBV25-1; J: TRBJ2-3; CDR3: CASSEIGELSTDTQYF; DNA: TGTGCCAGCAGTGAAATTGGTGAATTAAGCACAGATACGCAGTATTTT
D: -; size: -; V: TRBV18; J: TRBJ1-1; CDR3: CASSTSGSVGTEAFF; DNA: TGTGCCAGCTCAACCAGTGGCTCAGTAGGGACTGAAGCTTTCTTT
D: -; size: -; V: TRBV7-9; J: TRBJ2-1; CDR3: CASRRRGDEQFF; DNA: TGTGCCAGCAGGCGACGCGGCGATGAGCAGTTCTTC
D: -; size: -; V: TRBV5-1; J: TRBJ2-2; CDR3: CASSFQAGVDTGELFF; DNA: TGCGCCAGCAGCTTCCAGGCAGGGGTAGACACCGGGGAGCTGTTTTTT
D: TRBD1; size: -; V: TRBV30; J: TRBJ2-1; CDR3: CAWRPGGFYNEQFF; DNA: TGTGCCTGGAGACCAGGGGGTTTCTACAATGAGCAGTTCTTC
D: -; size: -; V: TRBV2; J: TRBJ2-5; CDR3: CASSEDERGGETQYF; DNA: TGTGCCAGCAGTGAGGACGAAAGAGGTGGAGAGACCCAGTACTTC
D: -; size: -; V: TRBV7-9; J: TRBJ2-3; CDR3: CASSAGGETQYF; DNA: TGTGCCAGCAGCGCCGGGGGCGAGACGCAGTATTTT
D: -; size: -; V: TRBV10-3; J: TRBJ2-5; CDR3: CAISVGVGGTETQYF; DNA: TGTGCCATCAGTGTAGGGGTTGGGGGCACGGAGACCCAGTACTTC
D: TRBD1; size: -; V: TRBV15; J: TRBJ2-1; CDR3: CATSPRQGVGEQFF; DNA: TGTGCCACCAGCCCTCGACAGGGGGTTGGTGAGCAGTTCTTC
D: -; size: once; V: TRBV5-1; J: TRBJ2-2; CDR3: CASRAWDADTGELFF; DNA: TGCGCCAGCAGAGCCTGGGATGCGGACACCGGGGAGCTGTTTTTT
D: TRBD2; size: few; V: TRBV11-3; J: TRBJ2-2; CDR3: CASSLLGGRVTGELFF; DNA: TGTGCCAGCAGTTTACTCGGCGGGAGAGTGACCGGGGAGCTGTTTTTT
D: -; size: -; V: TRBV15; J: TRBJ1-4; CDR3: CATSPSGGEKLFF; DNA: TGTGCCACCAGCCCTTCGGGAGGGGAAAAACTGTTTTTT
D: -; size: -; V: TRBV27; J: TRBJ1-5; CDR3: CASSLSRQGNQPQHF; DNA: TGTGCCAGCAGTTTATCGAGGCAGGGGAATCAGCCCCAGCATTTT
D: -; size: -; V: TRBV7-9; J: TRBJ1-2; CDR3: CASSPAAGSHGYTF; DNA: TGTGCCAGCAGCCCGGCGGCGGGATCTCATGGCTACACCTTC
D: TRBD1; size: -; V: TRBV5-6; J: TRBJ1-2; CDR3: CASSLGWTGEGYTF; DNA: TGTGCCAGCAGCTTGGGGTGGACAGGGGAAGGCTACACCTTC
D: TRBD2; size: -; V: TRBV29-1; J: TRBJ2-3; CDR3: CSVEDPLAGGRTDTQYF; DNA: TGCAGCGTTGAAGATCCCCTAGCGGGAGGGCGAACAGATACGCAGTATTTT
D: -; size: -; V: TRBV5-5; J: TRBJ2-1; CDR3: CASSLDYSSYNEQFF; DNA: TGTGCCAGCAGCTTGGACTACTCTTCCTACAATGAGCAGTTCTTC
D: -; size: -; V: TRBV9; J: TRBJ2-3; CDR3: CASSPDLHSTDTQYF; DNA: TGTGCCAGCAGCCCGGACCTACATAGCACAGATACGCAGTATTTT
D: -; size: -; V: TRBV29-1; J: TRBJ1-1; CDR3: CSVEVSFWAFF; DNA: TGCAGCGTTGAAGTCTCTTTTTGGGCTTTCTTT
D: TRBD1; size: -; V: TRBV6-5; J: TRBJ1-1; CDR3: CASSYPNRDRTAFF; DNA: TGTGCCAGCAGTTATCCGAACCGGGACAGGACAGCTTTCTTT
D: -; size: -; V: TRBV12-5; J: TRBJ2-1; CDR3: CASGLDPPRVRQFF; DNA: TGTGCTAGTGGTTTGGACCCGCCCCGGGTTCGGCAGTTCTTC
D: -; size: -; V: TRBV5-1; J: TRBJ2-1; CDR3: CASYTSGVYNEQFF; DNA: TGCGCCAGCTATACGAGCGGAGTCTACAATGAGCAGTTCTTC
D: -; size: once; V: TRBV28; J: TRBJ1-4; CDR3: CASSNRALNEKLFF; DNA: TGTGCCAGCAGCAACAGGGCACTTAATGAAAAACTGTTTTTT
D: -; size: few; V: TRBV2; J: TRBJ1-2; CDR3: CASSADYGYTF; DNA: TGTGCCAGCAGTGCCGACTATGGCTACACCTTC
D: -; size: -; V: TRBV28; J: TRBJ1-1; CDR3: CASSGSGWLTRATEAFF; DNA: TGTGCCAGCAGTGGAAGTGGGTGGTTGACAAGGGCTACTGAAGCTTTCTTT
D: -; size: -; V: TRBV7-8; J: TRBJ1-2; CDR3: CASSLELQANYGYTF; DNA: TGTGCCAGCAGCTTAGAATTACAAGCTAACTATGGCTACACCTTC
D: TRBD2; size: -; V: TRBV2; J: TRBJ2-3; CDR3: CASSASPGLAERVYF; DNA: TGTGCCAGCAGTGCATCCCCGGGACTAGCGGAGAGGGTGTATTTT
D: -; size: -; V: TRBV18; J: TRBJ1-1; CDR3: CASSLILNTEAFF; DNA: TGTGCCAGCTCATTAATCTTGAACACTGAAGCTTTCTTT
D: -; size: -; V: TRBV4-2; J: TRBJ2-2; CDR3: CASSLWVLTGELFF; DNA: TGTGCCAGCAGCCTATGGGTTTTAACCGGGGAGCTGTTTTTT
D: -; size: -; V: TRBV2; J: TRBJ2-3; CDR3: CASTTRGRVTDTQYF; DNA: TGTGCCAGCACCACCCGGGGCAGGGTGACAGATACGCAGTATTTT
D: TRBD2; size: -; V: TRBV4-1; J: TRBJ2-2; CDR3: CASTHDFSGRRTGELFF; DNA: TGCGCCAGCACCCATGACTTTAGCGGGCGCCGTACCGGGGAGCTGTTTTTT
D: -; size: -; V: TRBV29-1; J: TRBJ2-1; CDR3: CSVKRGGNSYNEQFF; DNA: TGCAGCGTTAAAAGGGGCGGGAACTCCTACAATGAGCAGTTCTTC
D: TRBD2; size: -; V: TRBV15; J: TRBJ2-7; CDR3: CATSRGGSGSNEQYF; DNA: TGTGCCACCAGCAGAGGCGGTAGCGGGAGCAACGAGCAGTACTTC
D: TRBD1; size: -; V: TRBV4-2; J: TRBJ1-6; CDR3: CASSPQGASPLHF; DNA: TGTGCCAGCAGCCCCCAGGGGGCCTCACCCCTCCACTTT
D: TRBD1; size: once; V: TRBV18; J: TRBJ2-1; CDR3: CASSGRDSLMDEQFF; DNA: TGTGCCAGCTCAGGCCGGGACAGCCTTATGGATGAGCAGTTCTTC
D: TRBD1; size: -; V: TRBV19; J: TRBJ2-6; CDR3: CASSKRIQGADGANVLTF; DNA: TGTGCCAGTAGTAAAAGGATCCAGGGGGCTGATGGGGCCAACGTCCTGACTTTC
D: TRBD2; size: once; V: TRBV10-1; J: TRBJ2-7; CDR3: CASSEQASGSYSYEQYF; DNA: TGCGCCAGCAGTGAGCAGGCTAGCGGGAGCTACTCCTACGAGCAGTACTTC
D: -; size: -; V: TRBV13; J: TRBJ2-7; CDR3: CASSLGSGAWYEQYF; DNA: TGTGCCAGCAGCTTAGGTTCGGGAGCCTGGTACGAGCAGTACTTC
D: -; size: -; V: TRBV25-1; J: TRBJ2-1; CDR3: CASSLGAGSYNEQFF; DNA: TGTGCCAGCTCGCTAGGAGCGGGCTCCTACAATGAGCAGTTCTTC
D: TRBD1; size: -; V: TRBV6-5; J: TRBJ2-7; CDR3: CASSLTGTGAYEQYF; DNA: TGTGCCAGCAGCCTAACCGGGACAGGGGCCTACGAGCAGTACTTC
D: TRBD1; size: -; V: TRBV30; J: TRBJ2-3; CDR3: CAWRGKGASTDTQYF; DNA: TGTGCCTGGAGAGGGAAGGGGGCGTCAACAGATACGCAGTATTTT
D: -; size: -; V: TRBV4-1; J: TRBJ2-5; CDR3: CASSQGGRFQETQYF; DNA: TGCGCCAGCAGCCAAGGTGGAAGGTTCCAAGAGACCCAGTACTTC